A single sample is the source of the 8 T cell receptor beta chains below, sequenced in a study of T cells in Graves' hyperthyroidism and ophthalmopathy. Amplified TCR beta CDR3 regions derived from RNA transcripts. The HTBI primer set drove a first-round RT-PCR of the TCR CDR3. TCRdb re-analysed the multiplex PCR reads in MiXCR, keeping a single row per CDR3 protein. The sample consists of more than 550,000 distinct CDR3 sequences, just under 45% of them appearing once. The sample comprised peripheral blood or thyroid tissue (not recorded which). Receptors were obtained from an adult man with Graves' disease, either hyperthyroidism or ophthalmopathy (not recorded which).

This clonotype was recorded a few times. The chain recombines TRBV12-3 or TRBV12-4 with TRBJ1-1, with TRBD1 matching 8 bases. The length of the CDR3 is 14 residues. J was trimmed by 1 base and V by 6 bases; bases with no gene match: 4. This CDR3 is CASSPDRENTEAFF. For the CDR3, the DNA is TGTGCCAGCAGCCCGGACAGGGAGAACACTGAAGCTTTCTTT.

The chain is built from TRBV5-4 and TRBJ1-3; the match to TRBD1 covers 8 bases. There are 16 residues in the CDR3. CDR1 is SGHNT and CDR2 is YYREEE in the germline V gene (reference sequence). Trimming took 4 bases from V and 8 from J; bases not matched to a gene: 14. As DNA, the CDR3 is TGTGCCAGCAGCGCCGGGACAGGCTCACTGGGGGACACCATATATTTT. It translates to CASSAGTGSLGDTIYF.

V usage is TRBV12-3 or TRBV12-4 and J usage is TRBJ2-2; no clear D gene. Trimming took off 11 bases at V and 3 bases at J, with 10 bases between the two ends. The CDR3 sequence is 12 residues long. For the CDR3, the DNA is TGTGCCGTAACGAGTTACACCGGGGAGCTGTTTTTT. Protein product: CAVTSYTGELFF.

The chain has TRBV15 and TRBJ1-2, with D tentatively TRBD1 (6 bases). The V gene lost 3 bases and the J gene lost 7 bases, with 9 bases spanning the gap. CDR3 size: 12 residues. Germline CDR1 LNHNV, CDR2 YYDKDF (reference sequence). CDR3 DNA sequence: TGTGCCACCAGCAGGCAGGGGATTGGCTACACCTTC. This codes for CATSRQGIGYTF.

Note on this clonotype: Because the CDR3 is missing its conserved closing phenylalanine or tryptophan, this is likely a read error. The DNA is omitted, as the CDR3 cannot be located on it reliably, and the CDR3 follows TCRdb's listing. The V call is TRBV2, the J call TRBJ2-2; TRBD1 is the table's D call, not checked against the DNA. The CDR3 spans 8 residues, counting both ends. Germline-derived CDR1 and CDR2 are SNHLY and FYNNEI. The CDR3 is CASSEMGG.

The gene calls are TRBV7-8 and TRBJ1-6; a possible D gene is TRBD1 (5 bases). CDR3 length equals 15 residues. The germline CDR1 and CDR2 sequences are SGHVS and FQNEAQ. V dropped 2 bases and J dropped 6 bases, with 11 bases sitting between them. CDR3 DNA: TGTGCCAGCAGCTTATCGGGGGATCCTAATTCACCCCTCCACTTT. This translates into CASSLSGDPNSPLHF. The variable domain in full, with the rest retrieved from reference TRBV7-8 and TRBJ1-6, is GAGVSQSPRYKVAKRGQDVALRCDPISGHVSLFWYQQALGQGPEFLTYFQNEAQLDKSGLPSDRFFAERPEGSVSTLKIQRTQQEDSAVYLCASSLSGDPNSPLHFGNGTRLTVT.

As for this clonotype: A much larger clone lies one base from this, so it may be a read error. This chain links TRBV29-1 with TRBJ1-1; D may be TRBD1 (6 bases). The CDR3 consists of 13 residues. V lost 8 bases and J lost 3, with 16 bases in between. CDR1 is SQVTM, CDR2 ANQGSEA, per germline. CDR3: CSFSGTPDTEAFF. Here the CDR3 DNA reads TGCAGCTTCTCGGGGACACCTGACACTGAAGCTTTCTTT.

The rearrangement joins TRBV20-1 to TRBJ1-1, with unresolved D. The germline V and J ends were trimmed by 0 bases and 0 bases, with 5 bases remaining between them. Germline-derived CDR1 and CDR2 are DFQATT and SNEGSKA (reference sequence). This CDR3 region has 13 residues. Written as DNA, the CDR3 is TGCAGTGCTAGAGATGAGCTGAACACTGAAGCTTTCTTT. Its protein is CSARDELNTEAFF.